Listed here are 24 T cell receptor beta chains from one sample, sequenced in a study of cytomegalovirus exposure and HLA in healthy donors. PCR primers comprised 60 Vbeta and 13 Jbeta primers. Method: immunoSEQ multiplex PCR; TCRdb's copy keeps in-frame clones and lacks some. The table records under 95,000 clones, around three quarters of them present only once. Specimen: PBMCs. Every receptor here comes from a male donor in good health and CMV-seronegative.

This clone was picked up one time. A read error may produce the germline difference seen at one junction end. The chain uses TRBV4-2 and TRBJ1-2; 8 bases agree with TRBD1. Per the germline V gene, CDR1 is LGHNA and CDR2 is YNFKEQ. The CDR3 runs 15 residues. CDR3 sequence: CASSQELGQDHGYPF. The DNA for the CDR3 is TGTGCCAGCAGCCAAGAATTGGGACAGGACCATGGCTACCCCTTC.

CDR3 coding DNA: TGCGCCAGCAGCACAAGGTCAGGGGGCGGGACAGATACGCAGTATTTT. This codes for CASSTRSGGGTDTQYF. This chain connects TRBV5-1 to TRBJ2-3, with 8 positions matching TRBD1. Germline CDR1 SGHRS, CDR2 YFSETQ. V lost 4 bases to trimming and J lost 3 bases; unmatched junction nucleotides: 10. CDR3 length: 16 residues.

V is TRBV29-1 and J is TRBJ2-1, with D maybe TRBD1 (6 bases). The V end was cut by 6 bases, the J end by 0 bases, with 9 bases between. Germline CDR1 SQVTM, CDR2 ANQGSEA. This CDR3 contains 13 residues. The CDR3 bases are TGCAGCGTACAGGGTGGCTCCTACAATGAGCAGTTCTTC. It yields the protein CSVQGGSYNEQFF.

The V and J genes are TRBV6-5 and TRBJ2-7; 8 bases agree with TRBD1. Germline V CDR1 and CDR2: MNHEY, SVGAGI. V shed 4 bases and J 7 bases; nucleotides not matched to a gene: 12. This CDR3 has 15 residues. The CDR3 protein is CASSSLRTGSREQYF. DNA for the CDR3: TGTGCCAGCAGTTCATTGCGGACAGGGTCGAGAGAGCAGTACTTC.

The chain has TRBV6-5 and TRBJ1-1; weak D call: TRBD1 (6 bases). The germline V gene encodes CDR1 MNHEY and CDR2 SVGAGI. The length of the CDR3 is 14 residues. The V and J ends lost 2 bases and 1 base respectively, with 8 bases between them. CDR3 region: CASSYTTGNTEAFF. CDR3 nucleotide sequence: TGTGCCAGCAGTTACACGACAGGGAACACTGAAGCTTTCTTT.

This clone was found a few times. This rearrangement joins TRBV6-6 to TRBJ1-1; tentative D call: TRBD1 (5 bases). The V gene lost 7 bases and the J gene lost 1 base, with 19 bases spanning the gap. Germline V CDR1 and CDR2: MNHNY, SVGAGI (reference sequence). This CDR3 spans 16 amino acids. CDR3 loop: CASTPPGLAKNTEAFF. The DNA for the CDR3 is TGTGCCAGCACACCTCCGGGACTAGCGAAGAACACTGAAGCTTTCTTT.

The chain has TRBV7-9 and TRBJ2-5; weak D call: TRBD2 (6 bases). The CDR3 extends over 14 amino acids. Between the trimmed V and J ends, which lost 5 bases and 2 bases, there was a span of 12 bases. Germline V gives CDR1 SEHNR, CDR2 FQNEAQ (reference sequence). The CDR3 protein is CASSRAGLQETQYF. The CDR3 coding sequence is TGTGCCAGCAGCCGCGCGGGGTTACAAGAGACCCAGTACTTC.

J is TRBJ1-2 and V is TRBV7-3; 7 bases line up with TRBD1. This CDR3 region has 14 residues. The V gene end was trimmed by 4 bases and the J gene end by 7 bases; junction bases not matched to a gene: 9. Germline V gives CDR1 SGHTA, CDR2 FQGTGA. The CDR3 sequence is CASSSDRVMGGYTF. The DNA for the CDR3 is TGTGCCAGCAGCTCCGACAGGGTTATGGGTGGCTACACCTTC.

This clone appeared once. The chain recombines TRBV14 with TRBJ2-6; D perhaps matches TRBD1 (6 bases). Looked up from germline, CDR1 is SGHDN and CDR2 is FVKESK. V was pared by 4 bases and J by 0 bases, with 16 bases between. CDR3 size: 18 residues. The CDR3 DNA reads TGTGCCAGCAGCCCGCTCGGACAGATACACTCTGGGGCCAACGTCCTGACTTTC. Protein: CASSPLGQIHSGANVLTF.

This sequence joins TRBV4-3 and TRBJ1-2; tentative D call: TRBD1 (5 bases). Trimming shortened V by 0 bases and J by 0 bases, and 17 bases separated the two germline ends. CDR3 length: 18 amino acids. Germline loops: CDR1 LGHNA, CDR2 YSLEER. This CDR3 is CASSQDLRAGPANYGYTF. The DNA for the CDR3 is TGCGCCAGCAGCCAAGATCTAAGGGCGGGGCCCGCTAACTATGGCTACACCTTC.

V usage is TRBV4-1 and J usage is TRBJ2-3; possible D gene TRBD1, 6 bases. V dropped 5 bases and J dropped 3 bases, with 15 bases sitting between them. Looked up from germline, CDR1 is MGHRA and CDR2 is YSYEKL. The CDR3 is made up of 15 amino acids. The CDR3, as DNA: TGCGCCAGCAGCTCACGCAGGGGACGGACAGATACGCAGTATTTT. Encoded protein: CASSSRRGRTDTQYF.

This clone has a handful of counts. The chain joins TRBV30 to TRBJ1-1, with 10 bases that match TRBD1. The J segment lost 10 bases and the V segment lost 2 bases, leaving 10 bases of the junction unmatched. The CDR3 contains 14 residues. Germline-derived CDR1 and CDR2 are GTSNPN and SVGIG (reference sequence). CDR3 amino acids: CAWSRDRGLLGAFF. CDR3 coding DNA: TGTGCCTGGAGTCGAGACAGGGGGCTCTTAGGAGCTTTCTTT.

This clone was observed a few times. This rearrangement joins TRBV5-1 to TRBJ2-5; 12 positions match TRBD2. With 0 bases clipped from V and 4 bases from J, the junction kept 4 bases outside the gene matches. This CDR3 is built from 16 residues. Germline CDR1 and CDR2: SGHRS and YFSETQ. The CDR3, as DNA: TGCGCCAGCAGCTTGGGACCGGGACTAGCGGGAGAGACCCAGTACTTC. As protein: CASSLGPGLAGETQYF.

V and J are TRBV5-5 and TRBJ2-7, with 9 bases matching TRBD2. Losses at the gene ends were 0 bases for V and 2 bases for J; bases not matched to a gene: 6. This CDR3 contains 16 residues. Germline loops: CDR1 SGHKS, CDR2 YYEKEE (reference sequence). Here the CDR3 DNA reads TGTGCCAGCAGCTTGGCCAGCGGCGGGGGGGCCTACGAGCAGTACTTC. This gives the protein CASSLASGGGAYEQYF.

The chain uses TRBV18 and TRBJ1-2; 10 bases agree with TRBD1. The CDR3 runs 13 residues. The germline V gene has CDR1 KGHSH and CDR2 LQKENI. V lost 2 bases to trimming and J lost 6 bases; unmatched junction nucleotides: 0. The DNA for the CDR3 is TGTGCCAGCTCACCAGACAGGGGGCATGGCTACACCTTC. It encodes CASSPDRGHGYTF. Looking up the rest from reference TRBV18 and TRBJ1-2 gives the full variable domain: NAGVMQNPRHLVRRRGQEARLRCSPMKGHSHVYWYRQLPEEGLKFMVYLQKENIIDESGMPKERFSAEFPKEGPSILRIQQVVRGDSAAYFCASSPDRGHGYTFGSGTRLTVV.

The chain has TRBV7-2 and TRBJ1-5; D unresolved. Germline assignment: CDR1 SGHTA and CDR2 FQGNSA. The CDR3 is 16 amino acids. V lost 1 base and J 5 bases, leaving 15 bases between the germline ends. This CDR3 is CASSLVHSGFDQPQHF. CDR3 nucleotides: TGTGCCAGCAGCTTAGTTCATTCGGGGTTTGATCAGCCCCAGCATTTT.

This clone has just one count. This chain connects TRBV9 to TRBJ1-6; D is perhaps TRBD1 (5 bases). This CDR3 has 15 amino acids. V was shortened by 3 bases and J by 9 bases, with 16 bases between the two germline ends. CDR1 and CDR2 (germline): SGDLS, YYNGEE. CDR3 sequence: CASSAGGGMGSPLHF. The DNA of the CDR3 is TGTGCCAGCAGCGCCGGGGGGGGTATGGGTTCACCCCTCCACTTT.

A remark on this clone: At one boundary the junction diverges from the germline segment, which might be a read error. The chain carries TRBV5-1 and TRBJ2-7, with 9 bases identical to TRBD1. This CDR3 is 13 amino acids long. Germline assignment: CDR1 SGHRS and CDR2 YFSETQ. CDR3 nucleotides: TGCGCAAGCAGCTTGGAGGGACAGGGTGTGCAGTACTTC. Translated, it gives CASSLEGQGVQYF. The full variable domain, its missing parts supplied by reference TRBV5-1 and TRBJ2-7, is KAGVTQTPRYLIKTRGQQVTLSCSPISGHRSVSWYQQTPGQGLQFLFEYFSETQRNKGNFPGRFSGRQFSNSRSEMNVSTLELGDSALYLCASSLEGQGVQYFGPGTRLTVT.

Note on this clone: Other DNA sequences of this sample code for an identical CDR3. The chain employs TRBV19 and TRBJ1-5; 7 bases are shared with TRBD1. This CDR3 contains 16 residues. Losses at the gene ends were 4 bases for V and 0 bases for J; bases not matched to a gene: 6. Germline lookup yields CDR1 LNHDA and CDR2 SQIVND (reference sequence). This CDR3 is CASSTRTGYSNQPQHF. The CDR3 DNA reads TGTGCCAGTAGTACCCGGACAGGATATAGCAATCAGCCCCAGCATTTT. The full variable domain, with the rest looked up from reference TRBV19 and TRBJ1-5, is DGGITQSPKYLFRKEGQNVTLSCEQNLNHDAMYWYRQDPGQGLRLIYYSQIVNDFQKGDIAEGYSVSREKKESFPLTVTSAQKNPTAFYLCASSTRTGYSNQPQHFGDGTRLSIL.

This clone was detected only a few times. V usage is TRBV5-1 and J usage is TRBJ2-1; 7 bases are a match to TRBD2. J gave up 4 bases and V 6 bases, and 7 bases lay outside the gene matches. CDR1 is SGHRS, CDR2 YFSETQ, per germline. CDR3 size: 14 residues. The CDR3 DNA sequence: TGCGCCAGCAAGGCGGGAGACGTGTACAATGAGCAGTTCTTC. The encoded protein is CASKAGDVYNEQFF. The whole variable domain, filled in from reference TRBV5-1 and TRBJ2-1, reads KAGVTQTPRYLIKTRGQQVTLSCSPISGHRSVSWYQQTPGQGLQFLFEYFSETQRNKGNFPGRFSGRQFSNSRSEMNVSTLELGDSALYLCASKAGDVYNEQFFGPGTRLTVL.

The chain has TRBV19 and TRBJ1-1; a possible D gene is TRBD1 (5 bases). CDR3 size: 14 residues. Germline lookup yields CDR1 LNHDA and CDR2 SQIVND (reference sequence). V was cut by 5 bases and J by 6 bases, with 16 bases left in between. The CDR3 is CASSWAGLFAEAFF. CDR3 DNA: TGTGCCAGTAGTTGGGCAGGGTTGTTTGCTGAAGCTTTCTTT. The variable domain in full, completed from reference TRBV19 and TRBJ1-1, reads DGGITQSPKYLFRKEGQNVTLSCEQNLNHDAMYWYRQDPGQGLRLIYYSQIVNDFQKGDIAEGYSVSREKKESFPLTVTSAQKNPTAFYLCASSWAGLFAEAFFGQGTRLTVV.

This clone was seen a handful of times. CDR3 in amino acids: CASSQDRQGRLYEQYF. In DNA, the CDR3 is TGCGCCAGCAGCCAAGATCGACAGGGGAGACTTTACGAGCAGTACTTC. The chain is built from TRBV4-1 and TRBJ2-7; 8 positions match TRBD1. The CDR3 length is 16 residues. The ends lost 0 bases at V and 4 bases at J; junction bases unmatched: 8. Germline loops: CDR1 MGHRA, CDR2 YSYEKL.

V is TRBV4-3 and J is TRBJ1-1, with D perhaps matching TRBD1 (5 bases). The CDR3 is 15 residues long. CDR1 LGHNA and CDR2 YSLEER come from the germline V gene. Trimming cost V 4 bases and J 3 bases, with 15 bases left between them. The CDR3 bases are TGCGCCAGCAGCCCGGGCCGGGGGTGGGACACTGAAGCTTTCTTT. Translating it yields CASSPGRGWDTEAFF.

The J gene is TRBJ2-1, the V gene TRBV29-1; tentative D call: TRBD2 (6 bases). This CDR3 has 13 amino acids. The V gene's germline CDR1 is SQVTM and CDR2 ANQGSEA. V gave up 4 bases and J gave up 8 bases, with 15 bases separating them. CDR3 residues: CSVALFGEDEQFF. CDR3 DNA: TGCAGCGTTGCCCTTTTTGGGGAGGATGAGCAGTTCTTC.